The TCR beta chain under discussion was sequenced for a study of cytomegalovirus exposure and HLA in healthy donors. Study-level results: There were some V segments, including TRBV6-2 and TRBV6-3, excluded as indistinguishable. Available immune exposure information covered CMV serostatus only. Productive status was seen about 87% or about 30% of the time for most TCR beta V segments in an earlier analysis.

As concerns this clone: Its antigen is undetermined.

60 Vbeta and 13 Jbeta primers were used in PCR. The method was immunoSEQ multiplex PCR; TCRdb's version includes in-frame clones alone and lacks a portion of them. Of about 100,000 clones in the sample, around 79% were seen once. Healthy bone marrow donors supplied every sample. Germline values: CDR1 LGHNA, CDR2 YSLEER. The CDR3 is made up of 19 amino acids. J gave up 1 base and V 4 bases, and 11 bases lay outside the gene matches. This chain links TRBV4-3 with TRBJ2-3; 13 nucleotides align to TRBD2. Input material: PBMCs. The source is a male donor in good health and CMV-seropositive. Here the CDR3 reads CASSRRLAGGGSGTDTQYF. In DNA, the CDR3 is TGCGCCAGCAGCCGACGACTAGCGGGGGGCGGAAGCGGCACAGATACGCAGTATTTT.